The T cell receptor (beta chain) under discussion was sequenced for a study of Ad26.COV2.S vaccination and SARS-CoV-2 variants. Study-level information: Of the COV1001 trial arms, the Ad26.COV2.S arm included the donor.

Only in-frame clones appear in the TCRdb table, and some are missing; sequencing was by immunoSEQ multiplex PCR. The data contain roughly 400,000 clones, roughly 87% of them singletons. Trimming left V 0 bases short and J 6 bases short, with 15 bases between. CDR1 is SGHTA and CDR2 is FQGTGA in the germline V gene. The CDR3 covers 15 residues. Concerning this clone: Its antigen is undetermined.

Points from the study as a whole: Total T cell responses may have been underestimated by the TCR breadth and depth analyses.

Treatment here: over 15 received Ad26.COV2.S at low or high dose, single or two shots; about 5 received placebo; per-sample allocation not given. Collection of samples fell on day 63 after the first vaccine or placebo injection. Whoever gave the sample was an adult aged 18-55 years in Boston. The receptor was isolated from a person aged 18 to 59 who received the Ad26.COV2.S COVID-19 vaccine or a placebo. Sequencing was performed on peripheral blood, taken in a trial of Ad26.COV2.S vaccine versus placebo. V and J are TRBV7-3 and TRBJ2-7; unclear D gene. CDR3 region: CASSLTPLDLGEQYF. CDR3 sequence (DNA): TGTGCCAGCAGCTTAACCCCGCTAGATTTGGGCGAGCAGTACTTC.